These 17 T cell receptor beta chains share one sample of origin, sequenced in a study of blood T cell repertoires in COVID-19. This table comes from immunoSEQ multiplex PCR, and its TCRdb copy is limited to in-frame clones, with some not included. In the table there are hundreds of thousands of clones, 85% to 90% of which are singletons. Sequencing was done on a sample of peripheral blood. These receptors all stem from a human donor in a cohort sampled during active COVID-19.

The CDR3 protein is CASREQGSSGYGYTF. CDR3 DNA: TGTGCCAGTAGGGAACAGGGGTCCTCGGGCTATGGCTACACCTTC. The chain recombines TRBV19 with TRBJ1-2, with 7 bases matching TRBD1. Germline V gene sequence: CDR1 LNHDA, CDR2 SQIVND (reference sequence). V lost 6 bases to trimming and J lost 4 bases; unmatched junction nucleotides: 11. This CDR3 region has 15 residues.

This clone has only a few counts. This chain uses TRBV5-1 with TRBJ1-1; tentative D call: TRBD1 (6 bases). Trimming stripped 4 bases from V and 11 bases from J, with 21 bases between. This CDR3 spans 14 amino acids. The germline V gene encodes CDR1 SGHRS and CDR2 YFSETQ. As DNA, the CDR3 is TGCGCCAGCAGCCCCCAACCTGACAGGCGCTCGGCTTTCTTT. Protein: CASSPQPDRRSAFF. Complete variable domain (other parts from reference TRBV5-1 and TRBJ1-1): KAGVTQTPRYLIKTRGQQVTLSCSPISGHRSVSWYQQTPGQGLQFLFEYFSETQRNKGNFPGRFSGRQFSNSRSEMNVSTLELGDSALYLCASSPQPDRRSAFFGQGTRLTVV.

The V gene is TRBV5-1, the J gene TRBJ1-4; 7 nucleotides match TRBD1. The length of the CDR3 is 15 residues. Germline assignment: CDR1 SGHRS and CDR2 YFSETQ. The trim removed 7 bases at V and 2 bases at J, leaving 8 bases unmatched. The CDR3 DNA sequence: TGCGCCAGCTGTGCAGGGGGTATGACTAATGAAAAACTGTTTTTT. Protein sequence: CASCAGGMTNEKLFF.

CDR3 protein: CASSGEVNSPLHF. The CDR3 region has the DNA TGTGCCAGCAGTGGGGAGGTTAATTCACCCCTCCACTTT. V and J are TRBV2 and TRBJ1-6; D remains unclear. V was trimmed by 4 bases and J by 6 bases, leaving 7 bases between them. CDR1 SNHLY and CDR2 FYNNEI come from the germline V gene. CDR3 size: 13 residues.

V and J are TRBV7-3 and TRBJ2-2, with 9 bases aligning to TRBD2. CDR1 and CDR2 from the germline V gene are SGHTA and FQGTGA. The ends lost 6 bases at V and 7 bases at J; junction bases unmatched: 6. The CDR3 totals 14 residues. CDR3 region: CASRSSGSIGELFF. CDR3 in DNA: TGTGCCAGCAGGAGTAGCGGGAGTATCGGGGAGCTGTTTTTT.

J is TRBJ2-3 and V is TRBV7-2, with 7 bases aligning to TRBD2. Trimming at V came to 3 bases and at J to 4 bases, leaving 4 bases not matched to a gene. The CDR3 extends over 14 amino acids. Per the germline V gene, CDR1 is SGHTA and CDR2 is FQGNSA. The CDR3 reads CASSLGGGADTQYF. The CDR3 DNA follows: TGTGCCAGCAGCTTGGGTGGGGGGGCAGATACGCAGTATTTT. The full variable domain, rest sourced from reference TRBV7-2 and TRBJ2-3, is GAGVSQSPSNKVTEKGKDVELRCDPISGHTALYWYRQSLGQGLEFLIYFQGNSAPDKSGLPSDRFSAERTGGSVSTLTIQRTQQEDSAVYLCASSLGGGADTQYFGPGTRLTVL.

J is TRBJ1-3 and V is TRBV10-3; 9 bases match TRBD1. The CDR3 has 15 amino acids. V shed 4 bases, J shed 2 bases, and the junction held 3 bases outside the gene matches. Germline CDR1 is ENHRY and CDR2 is SYGVKD. The CDR3 sequence is CAISGDRGTGNTIYF. As DNA, the CDR3 is TGTGCCATCAGTGGAGACAGGGGGACTGGAAACACCATATATTTT.

V is TRBV11-1 and J is TRBJ2-7, with 7 bases aligning to TRBD1. J lost 0 bases, V lost 4 bases, and 6 bases had no gene match. Per germline, CDR1 SGHAT and CDR2 FQDESV (reference sequence). This CDR3 spans 15 amino acids. CDR3 in DNA: TGTGCCAGCAGCTCCTGGACAGGAAACTCCTACGAGCAGTACTTC. Protein: CASSSWTGNSYEQYF.

The chain is built from TRBV30 and TRBJ1-2, with a weak D call TRBD1 (5 bases). V dropped 5 bases and J dropped 5 bases, with 9 bases sitting between them. The CDR3 is 11 residues long. Per germline, CDR1 GTSNPN and CDR2 SVGIG (reference sequence). In DNA form, the CDR3 reads TGTGCCTGGCAGGGAGGGTATGGCTACACCTTC. This encodes CAWQGGYGYTF.

The chain couples TRBV29-1 to TRBJ1-2; 10 positions match TRBD1. Germline-derived CDR1 and CDR2 are SQVTM and ANQGSEA. Losses at the gene ends were 7 bases for V and 6 bases for J; bases not matched to a gene: 5. The CDR3 is 12 residues long. CDR3 protein: CSAEGTGDGYTF. The CDR3 DNA is TGCAGCGCCGAAGGGACAGGGGATGGCTACACCTTC.

V and J are TRBV10-3 and TRBJ2-1, with D unresolved. The CDR3 sequence is 11 residues long. V lost 8 bases and J 8 bases, leaving 10 bases between the germline ends. The germline V gene has CDR1 ENHRY and CDR2 SYGVKD. CDR3 sequence (DNA): TGTGCCATCGCGGAGATGGATGAGCAGTTCTTC. It translates to CAIAEMDEQFF.

This clone has only a few counts. V and J are TRBV28 and TRBJ1-5; D call uncertain. Trimming pared 6 bases from V and 0 bases from J, leaving 18 bases between. This CDR3 has 17 amino acids. Germline V gives CDR1 MDHEN, CDR2 SYDVKM. CDR3 DNA sequence: TGTGCCAGCAGCCCGAAGTTCGGACGGGATAGCAATCAGCCCCAGCATTTT. Translating gives CASSPKFGRDSNQPQHF. The complete variable domain, with remaining parts taken from reference TRBV28 and TRBJ1-5, reads DVKVTQSSRYLVKRTGEKVFLECVQDMDHENMFWYRQDPGLGLRLIYFSYDVKMKEKGDIPEGYSVSREKKERFSLILESASTNQTSMYLCASSPKFGRDSNQPQHFGDGTRLSIL.

This rearrangement joins TRBV7-8 to TRBJ1-1; D perhaps matches TRBD1 (6 bases). The V end lost 5 bases, the J end lost 1 base, and 11 bases lay between the germline ends. Germline V gives CDR1 SGHVS, CDR2 FQNEAQ. This CDR3 comprises 14 residues. This chain's CDR3 is CASSPLQGNTEAFF. The CDR3, as DNA: TGTGCCAGCAGCCCACTACAGGGGAACACTGAAGCTTTCTTT. The variable domain in full, completed from reference TRBV7-8 and TRBJ1-1, reads GAGVSQSPRYKVAKRGQDVALRCDPISGHVSLFWYQQALGQGPEFLTYFQNEAQLDKSGLPSDRFFAERPEGSVSTLKIQRTQQEDSAVYLCASSPLQGNTEAFFGQGTRLTVV.

The chain has TRBV7-3 and TRBJ1-6, with D possibly being TRBD1 (6 bases). V was pared by 4 bases and J by 10 bases, with 14 bases between. The CDR3 covers 14 residues. Germline CDR1 is SGHTA and CDR2 is FQGTGA. CDR3 coding DNA: TGTGCCAGCAGCTCCACAGGGCCAGACTCACCCCTCCACTTT. Translation: CASSSTGPDSPLHF. Based on the CDR3 plus reference TRBV7-3 and TRBJ1-6, the full variable domain is GAGVSQTPSNKVTEKGKYVELRCDPISGHTALYWYRQSLGQGPEFLIYFQGTGAADDSGLPNDRFFAVRPEGSVSTLKIQRTERGDSAVYLCASSSTGPDSPLHFGNGTRLTVT.

The count of this clone is one. This chain uses TRBV2 with TRBJ1-2, with D unclear. In germline, CDR1 is SNHLY, CDR2 FYNNEI. V was cut by 6 bases and J by 5 bases, with 10 bases left in between. There are 12 residues in the CDR3. The CDR3 nucleotides are TGTGCCAGCAGGGGTCTAGGATATGGCTACACCTTC. Translated, it gives CASRGLGYGYTF.

The chain has TRBV19 and TRBJ2-1; weak D call: TRBD1 (5 bases). This CDR3 region has 15 residues. Germline V gene lookup returns CDR1 LNHDA and CDR2 SQIVND (reference sequence). V was shortened by 2 bases and J by 8 bases, with 16 bases between the two germline ends. CDR3 coding DNA: TGTGCCAGTAGTATATTAGAGGCAGGGATGGATGAGCAGTTCTTC. This encodes CASSILEAGMDEQFF.

The chain uses TRBV5-1 and TRBJ2-1, with 9 bases matching TRBD2. Trimming at V came to 3 bases and at J to 5 bases, leaving 12 bases not matched to a gene. The CDR3 length is 17 residues. Germline-derived CDR1 and CDR2 are SGHRS and YFSETQ. The CDR3 region is CASSSPRAGGPHNEQFF. The CDR3 region has the DNA TGCGCCAGCAGCTCGCCCCGGGCGGGAGGGCCTCACAATGAGCAGTTCTTC.